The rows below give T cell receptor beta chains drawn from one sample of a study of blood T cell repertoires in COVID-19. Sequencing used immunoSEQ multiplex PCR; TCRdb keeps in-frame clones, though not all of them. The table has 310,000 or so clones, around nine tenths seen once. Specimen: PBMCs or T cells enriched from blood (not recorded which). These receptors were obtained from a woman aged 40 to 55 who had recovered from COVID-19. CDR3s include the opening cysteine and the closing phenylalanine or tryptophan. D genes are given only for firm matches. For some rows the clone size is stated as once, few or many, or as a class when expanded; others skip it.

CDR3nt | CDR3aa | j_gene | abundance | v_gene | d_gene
TGTGCCAGTTACCCGACAGGGAGAACTGAAGCTTTCTTT | CASYPTGRTEAFF | TRBJ1-1 | NA | TRBV19 | TRBD1
TGTGCCAGCTCACAAGGACTAGCGGGAGACAATGAGCAGTTCTTC | CASSQGLAGDNEQFF | TRBJ2-1 | NA | TRBV18 | TRBD2
TGTGCCAGTAGCCGCGACAGGGCAATTTCACCCCTCCACTTT | CASSRDRAISPLHF | TRBJ1-6 | NA | TRBV19 | TRBD1
TGTGCCAGCAGCCAAGTCGCGGGGGGCGCGGAATATGGCTACACCTTC | CASSQVAGGAEYGYTF | TRBJ1-2 | NA | TRBV4-2 | NA
TGTGCCAGCAGTCCAAGGACAGGGAACAATCAGCCCCAGCATTTT | CASSPRTGNNQPQHF | TRBJ1-5 | many | TRBV7-2 | TRBD1
TGTGCCAGCAGCATCCGGACAGGATGGGAATCCTACAATGAGCAGTTCTTC | CASSIRTGWESYNEQFF | TRBJ2-1 | NA | TRBV13 | TRBD1
TGCAGCGTTGACGATGGGAGGGGCGGGGAGCAGTACTTC | CSVDDGRGGEQYF | TRBJ2-7 | NA | TRBV29-1 | TRBD2
TGCGCCAGCCGAGGTGGTAGCGGGGGATACACAGATACGCAGTATTTT | CASRGGSGGYTDTQYF | TRBJ2-3 | few | TRBV5-1 | TRBD2
TGTGCCAGCAGCGGTGGAGCCCTAGATACGCAGTATTTT | CASSGGALDTQYF | TRBJ2-3 | NA | TRBV9 | NA
TGCAGTGCTGGTGAAGGCGGGGCTAGCACAGATACGCAGTATTTT | CSAGEGGASTDTQYF | TRBJ2-3 | NA | TRBV20-1 | NA
TGTGCCAGTAGTTCGGGACAGGCCAACTATGGCTACACCTTC | CASSSGQANYGYTF | TRBJ1-2 | NA | TRBV19 | TRBD1
TGTGCCAGCAGTTTACTCGAGGACACTGAAGCTTTCTTT | CASSLLEDTEAFF | TRBJ1-1 | NA | TRBV28 | NA
TGCGCCAGCAGCTTAAGGGGGCGTGAGGAAAAACTGTTTTTT | CASSLRGREEKLFF | TRBJ1-4 | NA | TRBV5-1 | TRBD1
TGTGCCAGCAGTCGAAGAGACAGGGCGACCTACGAGCAGTACTTC | CASSRRDRATYEQYF | TRBJ2-7 | NA | TRBV28 | TRBD1
TGTGCCAGCAGCTTCCGCGGGAGGAGGGGCACAGATACGCAGTATTTT | CASSFRGRRGTDTQYF | TRBJ2-3 | NA | TRBV7-9 | TRBD2
TGTGCCAGCAGTTACTCGGGCGGGACCATCTCCTACGAGCAGTACTTC | CASSYSGGTISYEQYF | TRBJ2-7 | NA | TRBV6-2/TRBV6-3 | NA
TGTGCTAGTGGGATAGCGGTGGGTGAGCAGTACTTC | CASGIAVGEQYF | TRBJ2-7 | NA | TRBV12-5 | NA
TGTGCCAGCAGCTTTGGGCCGCCACCCTACGAGCAGTACTTC | CASSFGPPPYEQYF | TRBJ2-7 | NA | TRBV11-2 | NA
TGTGCCAGCAGACGTACAGGGGGGAAAGGCAATCAGCCCCAGCATTTT | CASRRTGGKGNQPQHF | TRBJ1-5 | NA | TRBV28 | TRBD1
TGTGCCAGCAGTTCACTCCTAGCGGAGAGCACAGATACGCAGTATTTT | CASSSLLAESTDTQYF | TRBJ2-3 | NA | TRBV27 | TRBD2
TGTGCCAGCAGGCCTCCGGGACACAACACTGAAGCTTTCTTT | CASRPPGHNTEAFF | TRBJ1-1 | NA | TRBV6-2/TRBV6-3 | NA
TGTGCCATCAGTGACGGGTATAGCAATCAGCCCCAGCATTTT | CAISDGYSNQPQHF | TRBJ1-5 | NA | TRBV10-3 | NA
TGTGCCAGCAACGACAGGGGTGCACACAATGAGCAGTTCTTC | CASNDRGAHNEQFF | TRBJ2-1 | NA | TRBV5-6 | TRBD1
TGTGCCAGTAGTGGGGGGAGGGGTAATAGTGAGCAGTTCTTC | CASSGGRGNSEQFF | TRBJ2-1 | NA | TRBV19 | TRBD2
TGTGCCAGCGGGCAGACAGGGGTTAATTCACCCCTCCACTTT | CASGQTGVNSPLHF | TRBJ1-6 | NA | TRBV2 | TRBD1
TGCGCCAGCAGCTTGGCCCCGGGAACAGGGGAGTATTTT | CASSLAPGTGEYF | TRBJ2-3 | NA | TRBV5-1 | TRBD1
TGTGCCAGCAGTTTATGGGGGGGAAGAGCCGGGGAGCTGTTTTTT | CASSLWGGRAGELFF | TRBJ2-2 | NA | TRBV27 | TRBD2
TGTGCCAGCAATAGTCGCTCCTACGAGCAGTACTTC | CASNSRSYEQYF | TRBJ2-7 | NA | TRBV28 | NA
TGTGCCAGCAGTTTAGGACTAGCGGGGTACCAAGAGACCCAGTACTTC | CASSLGLAGYQETQYF | TRBJ2-5 | NA | TRBV28 | TRBD2
TGTGCCACCAGTGATTTGGCAGGGGGCTCCTACAATGAGCAGTTCTTC | CATSDLAGGSYNEQFF | TRBJ2-1 | NA | TRBV24-1 | TRBD1
TGTGCCAGCAGTTCTCCCGGGGGGGTTGAAAAACTGTTTTTT | CASSSPGGVEKLFF | TRBJ1-4 | NA | TRBV28 | NA